The clone carrying this T cell receptor beta chain was counted a few times. These data come from a study of T cell repertoires in cytomegalovirus infection. Study information: Both CMV infection and a matching HLA type were indicated by public TCR beta signatures.

CDR1 is MNHEY and CDR2 is SVGAGI in the germline V gene. The CDR3 totals 13 residues. V was clipped by 2 bases and J by 7 bases, with 12 bases between them. TCRdb reprocessed the reads via MiXCR and lists one record per CDR3 protein. The table includes hundreds of thousands of distinct CDR3 sequences, 18% detected once. The origin of this receptor is a human donor in good health (CMV status not recorded). Some clones in this sample may be carry-over from other donors' samples. The specimen was PBMCs. V is TRBV6-5 and J is TRBJ2-7; no definite D call. The CDR3 DNA sequence: TGTGCCAGCAGTTACGGCAGCTATGGTGAGCAGTACTTC. Translating it yields CASSYGSYGEQYF.